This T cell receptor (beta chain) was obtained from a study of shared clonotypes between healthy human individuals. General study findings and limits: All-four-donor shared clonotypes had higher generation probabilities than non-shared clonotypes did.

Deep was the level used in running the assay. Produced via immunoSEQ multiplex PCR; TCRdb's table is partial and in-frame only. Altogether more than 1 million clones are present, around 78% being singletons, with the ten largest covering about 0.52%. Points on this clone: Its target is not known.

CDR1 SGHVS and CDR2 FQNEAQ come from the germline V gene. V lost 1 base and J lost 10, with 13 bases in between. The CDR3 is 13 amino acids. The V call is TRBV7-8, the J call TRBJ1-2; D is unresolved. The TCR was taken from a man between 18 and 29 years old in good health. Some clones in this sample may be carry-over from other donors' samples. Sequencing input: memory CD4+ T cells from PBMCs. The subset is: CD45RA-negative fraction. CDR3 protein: CASSLGQYGSYTF. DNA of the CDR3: TGTGCCAGCAGCTTAGGGCAGTACGGCTCCTACACCTTC.